The present entry profiles one T cell receptor (beta chain) with its context. These data are taken from a study of blood T cell repertoires in COVID-19. Repertoires were generated with immunoSEQ multiplex PCR, while TCRdb's copy carries only in-frame clones and drops some. The sample yields around 110,000 clones, roughly 84% seen once. Trimming took 1 base from V and 5 from J, leaving 7 bases between them. The CDR3 covers 13 residues. The germline V gene has CDR1 SNHLY and CDR2 FYNNEI. This chain connects TRBV2 to TRBJ2-3; D possibly corresponds to TRBD2 (6 bases). The specimen was PBMCs or T cells enriched from blood (not recorded which). This receptor was taken from a woman aged 30 to 39 who had recovered from COVID-19. The CDR3 loop reads CASSEVGGDTQYF. DNA for the CDR3: TGTGCCAGCAGTGAAGTCGGGGGAGATACGCAGTATTTT.